The T cell receptor beta chain described here comes from a study of blood T cell repertoires in COVID-19. Study context: The United States, Italy and Spain were the sources of the acute and convalescent COVID-19 samples. T cells, B-cell-depleted T cells, or PBMCs provided the cDNA or gDNA that served as material.

The authors' processing: Amplified reference gene primers provided the basis for estimating nucleated cell counts. TCRdb keeps only in-frame clones here, not all; method: immunoSEQ multiplex PCR. V and J calls and clone size follow that table, whereas D and trimming were derived from the DNA. The data show nearly 90,000 clones, approximately 88% seen once. This receptor was obtained from a man in his fifties or sixties with acute or convalescent COVID-19. The sequenced sample consisted of peripheral blood.

The CDR3 loop reads CATSDYPGTGELFF. CDR3 DNA sequence: TGTGCCACCAGTGATTACCCCGGGACCGGGGAGCTGTTTTTT. This chain connects TRBV24-1 to TRBJ2-2; D ambiguous. The CDR3 is made up of 14 amino acids. Germline-derived CDR1 and CDR2 are KGHDR and SFDVKD. Deletions cut 2 bases from V and 5 bases from J, with 8 bases between.